The 27 T cell receptor beta chains below were found in one sample sequenced in a study of OX40 agonist ivuxolimab in advanced cancers. The method was immunoSEQ multiplex PCR; TCRdb's version includes in-frame clones alone and lacks a portion of them. The table has some 17,000 clones, 70% to 90% seen once. The sample was CD4+ or CD8+ T cells sorted from blood, taken in a trial of the OX40 agonist ivuxolimab. These receptors were taken from an adult with an advanced solid tumor such as melanoma, head and neck, liver or kidney cancer.

This rearrangement joins TRBV4-3 to TRBJ1-1; D is unclear. Germline V gene sequence: CDR1 LGHNA, CDR2 YSLEER. V dropped 0 bases and J dropped 4 bases, with 15 bases sitting between them. This CDR3 has 16 amino acids. The CDR3 bases are TGCGCCAGCAGCCAAGATCCAGCACCCCTGAGCACTGAAGCTTTCTTT. Its translation: CASSQDPAPLSTEAFF.

The chain has TRBV27 and TRBJ2-1; unclear D gene. Germline loops: CDR1 MNHEY, CDR2 SMNVEV (reference sequence). V lost 2 bases, J lost 10 bases, and 15 bases lay in between. This CDR3 is 14 amino acids long. The CDR3 sequence is CASSLDPGPREQFF. The CDR3 DNA follows: TGTGCCAGCAGTTTAGACCCAGGCCCAAGAGAGCAGTTCTTC.

This clone was observed a single time. The chain recombines TRBV9 with TRBJ1-2, with a weak D call TRBD1 (6 bases). Germline lookup yields CDR1 SGDLS and CDR2 YYNGEE. The CDR3 spans 12 residues. Between the trimmed V and J ends, which lost 5 bases and 8 bases, there was a span of 13 bases. The CDR3 DNA reads as TGTGCCAGCAGAAAACAGGGCCGGGGCTACACCTTC. Translation gives CASRKQGRGYTF.

The chain is built from TRBV27 and TRBJ2-7; 12 bases line up with TRBD2. After removal of 6 bases from V and 0 bases from J, the junction contained 3 bases not matched to a gene. From germline, CDR1 is MNHEY and CDR2 SMNVEV (reference sequence). The CDR3 sequence is 15 residues long. The CDR3: CASRRTSGNSYEQYF. The CDR3 DNA reads as TGTGCCAGCAGAAGGACTAGCGGGAACTCCTACGAGCAGTACTTC.

This clone was recorded a few times. This chain connects TRBV7-9 to TRBJ2-5; no reliable D call. Trimming took 1 base from V and 1 from J, leaving 4 bases between them. CDR1 is SEHNR, CDR2 FQNEAQ, per germline (reference sequence). There are 13 residues in the CDR3. CDR3 residues: CASSLGGQETQYF. In DNA, the CDR3 is TGTGCCAGCAGCTTAGGCGGCCAAGAGACCCAGTACTTC.

The chain links TRBV4-1 to TRBJ1-1; TRBD1 matches 7 bases. CDR1 is MGHRA, CDR2 YSYEKL, per germline. This CDR3 is 16 amino acids long. V lost 4 bases, J lost 0 bases, and 8 bases stayed unmatched. CDR3 DNA: TGCGCCAGCAGCCGGAATCCGGGACAGATGAACACTGAAGCTTTCTTT. Amino acids: CASSRNPGQMNTEAFF.

The chain uses TRBV21-1 and TRBJ2-7; TRBD1 is the table's D call, not checked against the DNA. TRBV21-1 is designated a pseudogene. The CDR3 is 8 residues long. CDR3: CATYEQYF. The CDR3 nucleotides are TGTGCGACATACGAGCAGTACTTC.

This clone is deemed medium-sized. The genes are TRBV28 and TRBJ2-1; 9 bases agree with TRBD2. The germline gives CDR1 MDHEN, CDR2 SYDVKM. CDR3 length: 15 residues. V dropped 5 bases and J dropped 5; count of bases not matched to a gene: 7. The CDR3 DNA follows: TGTGCCAGCAGTGTTAGCGGGAGCCTGAACAATGAGCAGTTCTTC. The encoded protein is CASSVSGSLNNEQFF.

This clone was picked up a small number of times. The rearrangement joins TRBV6-1 to TRBJ1-2; 7 positions agree with TRBD1. The CDR3 spans 9 residues. The V gene's germline CDR1 is MNHNS and CDR2 SASEGT. For the CDR3, the DNA is TGTTCAGGGGGGGGTGGCTACACCTTC. This encodes CSGGGGYTF.

This sequence joins TRBV7-9 and TRBJ2-4; weak D call: TRBD1 (6 bases). CDR1 and CDR2 (germline): SEHNR, FQNEAQ (reference sequence). The CDR3 totals 17 residues. The ends were cut back, 2 bases at V and 4 bases at J, with 18 bases in the middle. The CDR3 spells CASSLTIGAQGKNIQYF. CDR3 nucleotide sequence: TGTGCCAGCAGCTTAACCATAGGGGCTCAGGGGAAAAACATTCAGTACTTC.

This rearrangement joins TRBV9 to TRBJ2-5; D remains unclear. The CDR3 runs 12 residues. V dropped 7 bases and J dropped 3 bases, with 10 bases sitting between them. Germline V CDR1 and CDR2: SGDLS, YYNGEE. The CDR3 nucleotides read TGTGCCAGCTCCGCCGGAGAAGAGACCCAGTACTTC. Translated, it gives CASSAGEETQYF.

The CDR3 sequence is CASSVGDSATYNEQFF. The DNA of the CDR3 is TGCGCCAGCTCCGTGGGAGACTCGGCAACCTACAATGAGCAGTTCTTC. The chain uses TRBV10-2 and TRBJ2-1, with a possible D match to TRBD2 (5 bases). From germline, CDR1 is WSHSY and CDR2 SAAADI. V shed 8 bases and J shed 2 bases, with 19 bases lying between them. This CDR3 has 16 residues.

The rearrangement uses TRBV9 and TRBJ1-2, with TRBD1 identical over 8 bases. The CDR3 has 15 residues. V shed 5 bases and J 5 bases; nucleotides not matched to a gene: 11. The germline CDR1 and CDR2 sequences are SGDLS and YYNGEE. The CDR3 region is CASRSATGEEYGYTF. CDR3 nucleotide sequence: TGTGCCAGCAGGTCCGCGACAGGGGAGGAGTATGGCTACACCTTC.

This clone came up a few times. The rearrangement uses TRBV28 and TRBJ2-1; 9 nucleotides agree with TRBD1. V shed 4 bases and J 1 base; nucleotides not matched to a gene: 20. The CDR3 is 21 residues long. Looked up from germline, CDR1 is MDHEN and CDR2 is SYDVKM. Written as DNA, the CDR3 is TGTGCCAGCAGTTCTTACCTGGGGGACAGGGAAATAATAAGGTCCTACAATGAGCAGTTCTTC. As protein: CASSSYLGDREIIRSYNEQFF.

V gene TRBV27 combines with J gene TRBJ2-1, with D unclear. This CDR3 spans 14 amino acids. Trimming removed 2 bases at V and 0 bases at J, with 5 bases between. Germline V gives CDR1 MNHEY, CDR2 SMNVEV (reference sequence). CDR3 nucleotides: TGTGCCAGCAGTTTACCTAGCTCCTACAATGAGCAGTTCTTC. Its translation is CASSLPSSYNEQFF.

The chain carries TRBV6-1 and TRBJ1-3; tentatively, D is TRBD1 (6 bases). This CDR3 has 15 residues. The germline V and J ends were trimmed by 1 base and 0 bases, with 7 bases remaining between them. Per germline, CDR1 MNHNS and CDR2 SASEGT. The CDR3 DNA is TGTGCCAGCAGTGAAGAGGGGGGCTCTGGAAACACCATATATTTT. It is translated as CASSEEGGSGNTIYF.

The rearrangement uses TRBV7-8 and TRBJ1-1, with unresolved D. In germline, CDR1 is SGHVS, CDR2 FQNEAQ. This CDR3 is 15 amino acids long. The V end was cut by 3 bases, the J end by 3 bases, with 14 bases between. The DNA for the CDR3 is TGTGCCAGCAGCTTTGGAAGAGGGTCGGACACTGAAGCTTTCTTT. The encoded protein is CASSFGRGSDTEAFF.

CDR3 DNA: TGCGCCAGCAGCCAACGGGACCCATCTAACTATGGCTACACCTTC. Protein: CASSQRDPSNYGYTF. V is TRBV4-1 and J is TRBJ1-2; a possible D gene is TRBD1 (5 bases). V was trimmed by 2 bases and J by 0 bases, leaving 10 bases between them. The germline gives CDR1 MGHRA, CDR2 YSYEKL. The CDR3 consists of 15 residues.

V and J are TRBV2 and TRBJ1-2, with a weak D call TRBD1 (5 bases). Germline V lookup: CDR1 SNHLY, CDR2 FYNNEI. The CDR3 spans 15 residues. V was clipped by 1 base and J by 3 bases, with 12 bases between them. This chain's CDR3 is CASSEGTLGDYGYTF. Here the CDR3 DNA reads TGTGCCAGCAGTGAAGGGACACTTGGGGACTATGGCTACACCTTC.

The CDR3 DNA sequence: TGTGCCAGCAGCTTGAGGGGGGCGGATTTCGCGGGCAATCAGCCCCAGCATTTT. It specifies CASSLRGADFAGNQPQHF. V usage is TRBV5-5 and J usage is TRBJ1-5, with a weak D call TRBD1 (6 bases). In germline, CDR1 is SGHKS, CDR2 YYEKEE (reference sequence). The CDR3 loop spans 18 amino acids. Trimming shortened V by 1 base and J by 2 bases, and 19 bases separated the two germline ends.

The CDR3 loop is CASIPRRAFF. In DNA, the CDR3 is TGTGCCAGCATCCCGCGGAGGGCTTTCTTT. The chain combines TRBV7-2 with TRBJ1-1; D is undetermined. CDR1 and CDR2 (germline): SGHTA, FQGNSA. CDR3 length: 10 amino acids. Trimming took off 7 bases at V and 11 bases at J, with 11 bases between the two ends.

The chain combines TRBV7-9 with TRBJ2-7; D remains unclear. The V gene lost 4 bases and the J gene lost 3 bases, with 13 bases spanning the gap. Germline V gene lookup returns CDR1 SEHNR and CDR2 FQNEAQ (reference sequence). This CDR3 contains 14 residues. The DNA of the CDR3 is TGTGCCAGCAGCTCCACAGAGAGTAACTACGAGCAGTACTTC. This gives the protein CASSSTESNYEQYF.

The rearrangement links TRBV18 to TRBJ2-7; the match to TRBD1 covers 7 bases. CDR1 is KGHSH, CDR2 LQKENI, per germline. V gave up 3 bases and J gave up 0 bases; unmatched junction bases: 5. The CDR3 length is 15 residues. The CDR3 loop reads CASSPTWDSSYEQYF. The CDR3 DNA reads as TGTGCCAGCTCACCTACCTGGGACAGCTCCTACGAGCAGTACTTC.

J is TRBJ1-5 and V is TRBV30, with unresolved D. Trimming removed 0 bases at V and 2 bases at J, with 11 bases between. The germline V gene has CDR1 GTSNPN and CDR2 SVGIG (reference sequence). The CDR3 is 15 residues long. The CDR3 DNA reads as TGTGCCTGGAGTGTACCGGGATGGGGCAATCAGCCCCAGCATTTT. Protein product: CAWSVPGWGNQPQHF.

The chain joins TRBV19 to TRBJ2-2; D uncertain. The CDR3 runs to 14 residues. V shed 1 base and J shed 4 bases, with 7 bases lying between them. Germline lookup yields CDR1 LNHDA and CDR2 SQIVND (reference sequence). The CDR3 region is CASSIGDITGELFF. CDR3 DNA: TGTGCCAGTAGTATAGGCGACATCACCGGGGAGCTGTTTTTT.

The V call is TRBV4-2, the J call TRBJ2-1, with TRBD2 identical over 8 bases. Germline trimming cut 4 bases from V and 0 bases from J; bases unmatched to any gene: 8. The CDR3 runs to 17 residues. The V gene's germline CDR1 is LGHNA and CDR2 YNFKEQ. The CDR3 reads CASSPRTSGPSYNEQFF. The CDR3 DNA sequence: TGTGCCAGCAGCCCGCGCACTAGCGGACCCTCCTACAATGAGCAGTTCTTC.

V is TRBV11-3 and J is TRBJ2-3; no definite D call. There are 16 residues in the CDR3. CDR1 and CDR2 from the germline V gene are SGHNT and YENEEA. With 1 base removed from V and 2 bases from J, the gap between germline ends came to 13 bases. For the CDR3, the DNA is TGTGCCAGCAGCTTAGGTGGGGTATACCCCACAGATACGCAGTATTTT. It encodes CASSLGGVYPTDTQYF.